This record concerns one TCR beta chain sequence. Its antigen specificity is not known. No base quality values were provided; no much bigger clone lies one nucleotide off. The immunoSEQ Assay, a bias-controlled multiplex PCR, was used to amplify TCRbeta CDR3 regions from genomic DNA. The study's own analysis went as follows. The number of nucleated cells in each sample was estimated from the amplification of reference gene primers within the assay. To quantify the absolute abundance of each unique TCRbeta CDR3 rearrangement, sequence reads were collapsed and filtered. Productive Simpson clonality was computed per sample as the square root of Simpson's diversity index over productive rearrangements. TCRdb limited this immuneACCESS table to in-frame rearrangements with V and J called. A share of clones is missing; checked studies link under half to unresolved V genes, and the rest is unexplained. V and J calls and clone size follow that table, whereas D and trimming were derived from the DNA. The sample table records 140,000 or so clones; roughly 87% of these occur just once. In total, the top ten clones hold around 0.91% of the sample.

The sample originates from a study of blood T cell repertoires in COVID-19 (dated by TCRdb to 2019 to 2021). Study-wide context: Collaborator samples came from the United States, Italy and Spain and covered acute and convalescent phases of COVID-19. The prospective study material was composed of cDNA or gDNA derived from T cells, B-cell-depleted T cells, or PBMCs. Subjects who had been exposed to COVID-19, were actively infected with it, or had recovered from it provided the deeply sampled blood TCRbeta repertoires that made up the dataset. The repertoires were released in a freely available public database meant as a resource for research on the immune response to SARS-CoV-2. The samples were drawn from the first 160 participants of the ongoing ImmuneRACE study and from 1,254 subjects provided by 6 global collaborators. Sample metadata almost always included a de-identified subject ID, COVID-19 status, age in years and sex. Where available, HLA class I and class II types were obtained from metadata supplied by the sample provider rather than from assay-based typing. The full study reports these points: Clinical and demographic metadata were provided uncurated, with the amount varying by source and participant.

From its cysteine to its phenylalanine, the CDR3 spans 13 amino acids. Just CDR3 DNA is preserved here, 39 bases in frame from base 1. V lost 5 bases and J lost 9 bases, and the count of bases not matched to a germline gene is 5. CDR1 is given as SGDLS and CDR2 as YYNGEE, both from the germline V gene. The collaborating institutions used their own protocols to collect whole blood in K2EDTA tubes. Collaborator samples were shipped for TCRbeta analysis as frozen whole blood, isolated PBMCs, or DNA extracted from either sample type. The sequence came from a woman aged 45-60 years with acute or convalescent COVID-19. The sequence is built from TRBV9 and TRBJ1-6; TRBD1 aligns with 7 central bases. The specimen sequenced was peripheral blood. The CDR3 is CASSRQGSSPLHF. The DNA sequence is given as TGTGCCAGCAGTCGACAGGGATCTTCACCCCTCCACTTT.